The clone carrying this T cell receptor (beta chain) has at least ten counts. From RNA transcripts, TCR beta CDR3 regions were amplified. A first-round RT-PCR of the TCR CDR3 used the HTBI primer set. TCRdb called the multiplex PCR reads again in MiXCR, with one record for every CDR3 protein. This table has hundreds of thousands of distinct CDR3 sequences, approximately 24% appearing once. This sample was taken from a study of T cells in Graves' hyperthyroidism and ophthalmopathy. There are 14 residues in the CDR3. The germline V gene has CDR1 SNHLY and CDR2 FYNNEI. Trimming took 3 bases from V and 0 from J, leaving 5 bases between them.

The chain links TRBV2 to TRBJ2-2; D remains ambiguous. The sequenced material came from blood. This receptor was obtained from a woman aged 40 to 50 with Graves' ophthalmopathy. The chain's CDR3 is CASSDTSNTGELFF. As DNA, the CDR3 is TGTGCCAGCAGTGATACATCGAACACCGGGGAGCTGTTTTTT.